This T cell receptor (beta chain) was found in a study of CXCR3-negative and CXCR3-positive naive CD8 T cells. The libraries of TRB cDNA were prepared using 5' RACE with UMI labels. TCRdb re-called the 5' RACE reads and shows each CDR3 protein once, DNA omitted. The listing contains 60,000 or so distinct CDR3 sequences. The CDR3 contains 17 residues. Germline V CDR1 and CDR2: SGHDN, FVKESK. The chain is built from TRBV14 and TRBJ2-7; TCRdb designates TRBD2, a call that cannot be tested without DNA. What was sequenced was memory CD8+ T cells from blood. This TCR was sampled from a human donor in good health. Some clones in this sample may be carry-over from other donors' samples. The CDR3 loop is CASSLKPPGLISYEQYF.